Listed here are 18 T cell receptor beta chains from one sample, sequenced in a study of T cell changes during pregnancy in multiple sclerosis. Here immunoSEQ multiplex PCR was the method, and the copy in TCRdb shows in-frame clones only, minus some. The top ten hold 2% to 2.5% of the sample, which has about 92,000 clones, 90% to 95% seen once. The sample consisted of peripheral blood, taken in the third trimester of pregnancy. Receptors originate from a female donor with multiple sclerosis, enrolled in a pregnancy study.

The chain employs TRBV5-1 and TRBJ2-5; 7 bases are shared with TRBD1. Germline CDR1 SGHRS, CDR2 YFSETQ. Trimming took 5 bases from V and 2 from J; bases not matched to a gene: 6. This CDR3 is built from 14 residues. Here the CDR3 reads CASRALDRQETQYF. CDR3 nucleotides: TGCGCCAGCAGGGCACTGGACAGGCAAGAGACCCAGTACTTC. The complete variable domain, with remaining parts taken from reference TRBV5-1 and TRBJ2-5, reads KAGVTQTPRYLIKTRGQQVTLSCSPISGHRSVSWYQQTPGQGLQFLFEYFSETQRNKGNFPGRFSGRQFSNSRSEMNVSTLELGDSALYLCASRALDRQETQYFGPGTRLLVL.

The V gene is TRBV19, the J gene TRBJ2-7; the match to TRBD2 covers 9 bases. Germline values: CDR1 LNHDA, CDR2 SQIVND (reference sequence). Trimming took 5 bases from V and 2 from J; bases not matched to a gene: 7. There are 15 residues in the CDR3. The CDR3 sequence: CASSVSAGGPYEQYF. CDR3 DNA sequence: TGTGCCAGTAGTGTCTCGGCGGGAGGGCCCTACGAGCAGTACTTC.

The rearrangement joins TRBV27 to TRBJ2-1, with 7 bases matching TRBD2. The CDR3 is made up of 11 amino acids. From germline, CDR1 is MNHEY and CDR2 SMNVEV (reference sequence). The trim removed 4 bases at V and 12 bases at J, leaving 3 bases unmatched. The CDR3: CASSSGLVQFF. The CDR3 DNA sequence: TGTGCCAGCAGTTCCGGACTAGTGCAGTTCTTC.

The V and J genes are TRBV9 and TRBJ2-1, with a possible D match to TRBD1 (6 bases). The CDR3 runs to 13 residues. Trimming stripped 1 base from V and 7 bases from J, with 9 bases between. The germline CDR1 and CDR2 sequences are SGDLS and YYNGEE. The CDR3 DNA follows: TGTGCCAGCAGCGTAAACAGGGTTAATGAGCAGTTCTTC. Its translation: CASSVNRVNEQFF.

DNA for the CDR3: TGTGCCAGCAGTTTACTCAAGGGACAGGGGGTCCACAATGAGCAGTTCTTC. Translating gives CASSLLKGQGVHNEQFF. The chain carries TRBV28 and TRBJ2-1, with TRBD1 matching 11 bases. This CDR3 comprises 17 residues. Trimming took 2 bases from V and 5 from J; bases not matched to a gene: 8. Looked up from germline, CDR1 is MDHEN and CDR2 is SYDVKM. The full variable domain, in which reference TRBV28 and TRBJ2-1 provide the parts outside the CDR3, is DVKVTQSSRYLVKRTGEKVFLECVQDMDHENMFWYRQDPGLGLRLIYFSYDVKMKEKGDIPEGYSVSREKKERFSLILESASTNQTSMYLCASSLLKGQGVHNEQFFGPGTRLTVL.

This clone was detected only a few times. CDR3 in DNA: TGTGCCAGCAGCGCCCTGGAGGGTACCCTCTATCAGCCCCAGCATTTT. The encoded protein is CASSALEGTLYQPQHF. The V and J genes are TRBV21-1 and TRBJ1-5. TRBV21-1 is marked as a pseudogene. The CDR3 sequence is 16 residues long.

The chain couples TRBV25-1 to TRBJ2-5; D unclear. Germline lookup yields CDR1 MGHDK and CDR2 SYGVNS. V was shortened by 3 bases and J by 2 bases, with 10 bases between the two germline ends. The CDR3 consists of 14 residues. As DNA, the CDR3 is TGTGCCAGCAGTGACGGCATCGGGCAAGAGACCCAGTACTTC. It yields the protein CASSDGIGQETQYF. Supplemented by reference TRBV25-1 and TRBJ2-5, the full variable domain reads EADIYQTPRYLVIGTGKKITLECSQTMGHDKMYWYQQDPGMELHLIHYSYGVNSTEKGDLSSESTVSRIRTEHFPLTLESARPSHTSQYLCASSDGIGQETQYFGPGTRLLVL.

This clone has only one observation. The chain uses TRBV9 and TRBJ1-2; possible D gene TRBD1, 6 bases. Trimming removed 0 bases from V and 0 bases from J, with 9 bases in between. Germline lookup yields CDR1 SGDLS and CDR2 YYNGEE. The CDR3 has 15 residues. The CDR3 loop is CASSVGTVSNYGYTF. As DNA, the CDR3 is TGTGCCAGCAGCGTAGGGACAGTCTCTAACTATGGCTACACCTTC.

The chain is built from TRBV6-1 and TRBJ2-7, with D possibly being TRBD1 (5 bases). From germline, CDR1 is MNHNS and CDR2 SASEGT. This CDR3 comprises 13 residues. Trimming took off 1 base at V and 4 bases at J, with 8 bases between the two ends. CDR3 bases: TGTGCCAGCAGTGAAGGACAGAGATACGAGCAGTACTTC. This gives the protein CASSEGQRYEQYF.

The rearrangement links TRBV28 to TRBJ2-7; 7 bases line up with TRBD1. The CDR3 is made up of 13 amino acids. Germline assignment: CDR1 MDHEN and CDR2 SYDVKM. J lost 2 bases, V lost 4 bases, and 2 bases had no gene match. CDR3 DNA: TGTGCCAGCAGTTGGGGACAGACCTACGAGCAGTACTTC. It codes for CASSWGQTYEQYF.

Of note for this clone: This sample also contains other DNA sequences that code for the same CDR3. V is TRBV28 and J is TRBJ2-1; D is undetermined. The ends were cut back, 2 bases at V and 7 bases at J, with 6 bases in the middle. This CDR3 is built from 12 residues. Germline V gene data show CDR1 as MDHEN and CDR2 as SYDVKM. The CDR3 sequence: CASSLGANEQFF. The CDR3 DNA follows: TGTGCCAGCAGTTTAGGTGCGAATGAGCAGTTCTTC.

The chain recombines TRBV9 with TRBJ2-2; D is ambiguous. The V end was cut by 0 bases, the J end by 7 bases, with 13 bases between. Germline values: CDR1 SGDLS, CDR2 YYNGEE. CDR3 length equals 15 residues. The CDR3 spells CASSVGGTPFGELFF. Here the CDR3 DNA reads TGTGCCAGCAGCGTAGGCGGCACACCCTTCGGGGAGCTGTTTTTT.

This clone was found a few times. The chain combines TRBV2 with TRBJ1-4, with TRBD1 identical over 9 bases. Germline loops: CDR1 SNHLY, CDR2 FYNNEI. This CDR3 contains 17 residues. V was clipped by 7 bases and J by 0 bases; unmatched bases: 9. CDR3: CASNRDRVAATNEKLFF. The CDR3 region has the DNA TGTGCCAGCAACCGGGACAGGGTAGCTGCAACTAATGAAAAACTGTTTTTT.

This chain uses TRBV28 with TRBJ2-1, with D possibly TRBD2 on 6 matching bases. The CDR3 consists of 14 residues. Germline values: CDR1 MDHEN, CDR2 SYDVKM. CDR3 sequence: CALPKGLALREQFF. CDR3 coding DNA: TGTGCACTCCCCAAGGGCCTAGCGCTACGTGAGCAGTTCTTC.

This chain joins TRBV7-8 and TRBJ2-7, with no clear D. V lost 6 bases and J lost 6, with 9 bases in between. The CDR3 consists of 11 residues. Looked up from germline, CDR1 is SGHVS and CDR2 is FQNEAQ. The CDR3 loop reads CASRLMREQYF. DNA for the CDR3: TGTGCCAGCAGATTAATGCGCGAGCAGTACTTC.

This chain links TRBV30 with TRBJ2-7, with TRBD2 matching 8 bases. Germline CDR1 and CDR2: GTSNPN and SVGIG (reference sequence). The CDR3 spans 15 residues. V lost 3 bases and J lost 0; bases outside the gene matches: 7. This CDR3 reads CAWRPLAVSSYEQYF. The CDR3 DNA sequence: TGTGCCTGGAGACCACTAGCGGTAAGCTCCTACGAGCAGTACTTC.

The J gene is TRBJ1-1, the V gene TRBV23-1; 9 bases are shared with TRBD1. TRBV23-1 is filed as an ORF, its function uncertain. The CDR3 runs to 17 residues. The trim removed 3 bases at V and 1 base at J, leaving 9 bases unmatched. The CDR3 sequence is CASSQSDRGHPNTEAFF. The CDR3 DNA follows: TGCGCCAGCAGTCAGTCGGACAGGGGCCATCCGAACACTGAAGCTTTCTTT.

The chain joins TRBV27 to TRBJ2-1, with TRBD2 identical over 8 bases. Trimming removed 6 bases from V and 4 bases from J; junction bases left unmatched: 11. CDR1 MNHEY and CDR2 SMNVEV come from the germline V gene (reference sequence). The CDR3 length is 16 residues. The CDR3 nucleotides read TGTGCCAGCAGCCCTGGACTAGCCGGCCCATACAATGAGCAGTTCTTC. Protein product: CASSPGLAGPYNEQFF.